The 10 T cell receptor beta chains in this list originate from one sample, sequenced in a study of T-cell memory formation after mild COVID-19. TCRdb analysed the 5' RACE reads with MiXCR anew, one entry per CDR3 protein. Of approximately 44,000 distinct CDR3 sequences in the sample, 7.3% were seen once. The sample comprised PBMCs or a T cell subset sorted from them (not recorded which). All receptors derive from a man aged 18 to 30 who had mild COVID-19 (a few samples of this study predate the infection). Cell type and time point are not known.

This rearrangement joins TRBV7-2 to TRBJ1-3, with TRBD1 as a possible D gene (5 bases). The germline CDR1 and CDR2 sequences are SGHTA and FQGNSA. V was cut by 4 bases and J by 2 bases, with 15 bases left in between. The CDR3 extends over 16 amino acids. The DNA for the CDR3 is TGTGCCAGCAGCTCCTACAGGAGGCAGGCTGGAAACACCATATATTTT. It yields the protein CASSSYRRQAGNTIYF.

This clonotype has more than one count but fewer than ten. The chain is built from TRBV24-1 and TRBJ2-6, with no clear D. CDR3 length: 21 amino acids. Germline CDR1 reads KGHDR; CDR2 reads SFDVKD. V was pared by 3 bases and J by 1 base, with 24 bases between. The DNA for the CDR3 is TGTGCCACCAGTGATCCGGCTAGTCACCGAGGCGGACCTTCTGGGGCCAACGTCCTGACTTTC. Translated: CATSDPASHRGGPSGANVLTF.

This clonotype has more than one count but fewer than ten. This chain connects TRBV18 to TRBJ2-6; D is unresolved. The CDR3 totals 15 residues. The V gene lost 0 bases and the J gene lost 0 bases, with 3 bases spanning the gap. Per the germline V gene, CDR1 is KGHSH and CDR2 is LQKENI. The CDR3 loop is CASSPPHSGANVLTF. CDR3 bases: TGTGCCAGCTCACCACCGCACTCTGGGGCCAACGTCCTGACTTTC. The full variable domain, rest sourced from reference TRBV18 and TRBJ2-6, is NAGVMQNPRHLVRRRGQEARLRCSPMKGHSHVYWYRQLPEEGLKFMVYLQKENIIDESGMPKERFSAEFPKEGPSILRIQQVVRGDSAAYFCASSPPHSGANVLTFGAGSRLTVL.

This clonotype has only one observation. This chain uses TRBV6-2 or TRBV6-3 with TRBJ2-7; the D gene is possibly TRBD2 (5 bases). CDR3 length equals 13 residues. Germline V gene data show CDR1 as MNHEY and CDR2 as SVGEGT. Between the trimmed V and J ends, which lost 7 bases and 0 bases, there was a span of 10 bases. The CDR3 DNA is TGTGCCAGCACCCCTGACTACTCCTACGAGCAGTACTTC. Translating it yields CASTPDYSYEQYF.

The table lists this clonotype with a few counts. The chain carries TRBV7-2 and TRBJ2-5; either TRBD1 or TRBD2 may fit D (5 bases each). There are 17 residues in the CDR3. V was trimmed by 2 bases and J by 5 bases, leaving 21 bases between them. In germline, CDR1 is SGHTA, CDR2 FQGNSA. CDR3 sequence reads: CASSLKVLRNGAETQYF. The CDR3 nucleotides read TGTGCCAGCAGCTTAAAGGTCCTCCGGAACGGGGCGGAGACCCAGTACTTC.

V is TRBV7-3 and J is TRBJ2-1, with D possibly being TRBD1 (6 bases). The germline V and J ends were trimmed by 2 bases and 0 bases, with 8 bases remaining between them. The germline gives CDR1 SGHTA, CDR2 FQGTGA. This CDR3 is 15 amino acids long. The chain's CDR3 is CASSLQGSSYNEQFF. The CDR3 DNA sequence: TGTGCCAGCAGCTTACAGGGGAGCTCCTACAATGAGCAGTTCTTC.

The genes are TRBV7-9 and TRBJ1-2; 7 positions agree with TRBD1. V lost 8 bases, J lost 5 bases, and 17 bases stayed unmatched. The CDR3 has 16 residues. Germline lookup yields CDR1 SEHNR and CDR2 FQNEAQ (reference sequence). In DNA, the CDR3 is TGTGCCAGCGGCTCCCAGGACAGGCCCGACGGGTATGGCTACACCTTC. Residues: CASGSQDRPDGYGYTF.

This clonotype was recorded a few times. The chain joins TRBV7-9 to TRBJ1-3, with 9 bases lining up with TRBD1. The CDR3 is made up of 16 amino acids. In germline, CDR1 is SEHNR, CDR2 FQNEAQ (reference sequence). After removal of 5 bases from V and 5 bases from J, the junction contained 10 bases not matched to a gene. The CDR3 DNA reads TGTGCCAGCAGCCGACCGGGACAGGGTGGGCGAAACACCATATATTTT. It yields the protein CASSRPGQGGRNTIYF.

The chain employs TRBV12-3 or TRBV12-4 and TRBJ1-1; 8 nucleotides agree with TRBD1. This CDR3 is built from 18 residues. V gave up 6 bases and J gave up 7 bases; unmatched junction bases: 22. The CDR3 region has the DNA TGTGCCAGCAGGATCGACAGGGGTCGGTATAGTGTGGCCAATGAAGCTTTCTTT. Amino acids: CASRIDRGRYSVANEAFF.

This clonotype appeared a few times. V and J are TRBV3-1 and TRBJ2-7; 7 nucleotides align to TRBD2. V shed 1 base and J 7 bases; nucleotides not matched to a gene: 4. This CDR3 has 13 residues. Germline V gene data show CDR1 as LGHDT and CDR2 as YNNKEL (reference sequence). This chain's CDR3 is CASSQGGEGEQYF. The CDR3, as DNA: TGTGCCAGCAGCCAAGGCGGGGAGGGAGAGCAGTACTTC.